This T cell receptor (beta chain) stems from a study of T cell responses to AZD1222 COVID-19 vaccine. Study results and limitations: Donors were mostly white British, more females; clonal diversity possibly underestimated. AZD1222 recipients seropositive at baseline numbered only five to seven. Repertoire sampling happened only post peak T cell response.

Of note for this clone: Its antigen remains unknown.

After removal of 5 bases from V and 1 base from J, the junction contained 15 bases not matched to a gene. CDR1 is KGHSH and CDR2 is LQKENI in the germline V gene. The CDR3 consists of 18 residues. Sequencing used immunoSEQ multiplex PCR; TCRdb keeps in-frame clones, though not all of them. The data hold approximately 150,000 clones, with about 90% observed a single time. Here the sequenced sample was peripheral blood, taken on day 0 of AZD1222 vaccination. The TCR was taken from an adult in good health. The chain employs TRBV18 and TRBJ1-1, with 8 bases identical to TRBD1. DNA for the CDR3: TGTGCCAGCTCAACGCGTACCCTGACAGGGGCGCAGAACACTGAAGCTTTCTTT. Translating it yields CASSTRTLTGAQNTEAFF. Drawing the rest from reference TRBV18 and TRBJ1-1, the complete variable domain is NAGVMQNPRHLVRRRGQEARLRCSPMKGHSHVYWYRQLPEEGLKFMVYLQKENIIDESGMPKERFSAEFPKEGPSILRIQQVVRGDSAAYFCASSTRTLTGAQNTEAFFGQGTRLTVV.